Listed below are T cell receptor beta chains from one sample, sequenced in a study of cytomegalovirus exposure and HLA in healthy donors. TCRdb keeps only in-frame clones here, not all; method: immunoSEQ multiplex PCR. The sample consists of about 140,000 clones, about 74% of them appearing once. The material sequenced was PBMCs. These receptors originate from a male donor in good health and CMV-seronegative. Both conserved end residues are part of each CDR3. Fields, in order: J gene, D gene, clone size, V gene, CDR3 DNA, CDR3 protein. A D gene is named only where the DNA matches it firmly. Size values are once, few and many counts, or a class for expanded clones, and some rows have none.

TRBJ2-1 TRBD2 NA TRBV19 TGTGCCCACAGGGGAGCGGGGGGCCTGGAGCAGTTCTTC CAHRGAGGLEQFF
TRBJ2-3 NA once TRBV27 TGTGCCAGCAGTTCTTCACTAGCCGCTGCGGATACGCAGTATTTT CASSSSLAAADTQYF
TRBJ1-1 NA NA TRBV7-2 TGTGCCAGCAGCTTATTGGCAGGCCGCTTGAGGAACACTGAAGCTTTCTTT CASSLLAGRLRNTEAFF
TRBJ2-1 NA once TRBV7-9 TGTGCCAGCAGTTCAGGGCGCGCATGGATTCAGTTCTTC CASSSGRAWIQFF
TRBJ2-7 NA NA TRBV9 TGTGCCAGCAGCGTCGCAGGGCCCTCCTCCTACGAGCAGTACTTC CASSVAGPSSYEQYF
TRBJ1-5 NA NA TRBV4-1 TGCGCCAGCAGCAGTACAGGGATTCGCAATCAGCCCCAGCATTTT CASSSTGIRNQPQHF
TRBJ2-3 TRBD2 NA TRBV28 TGTGCCAGCAGTGGCGCTAGCGGGAGAACAGAAGATACGCAGTATTTT CASSGASGRTEDTQYF
TRBJ2-7 TRBD1 NA TRBV28 TGTGCCAGCAGTACTCACGACAGGGTTTTCTTCGAGCAGTACTTC CASSTHDRVFFEQYF
TRBJ2-7 TRBD1 few TRBV28 TGTGCCAGCAGTTTCCCCTCGACAGGGGGCGGGAGAGAGCAGTACTTC CASSFPSTGGGREQYF
TRBJ1-2 NA once TRBV5-1 TGCGCCAGCAGCTTGGGGGAATTGGTAGGGGTGGATGGCTACACCTTC CASSLGELVGVDGYTF
TRBJ2-7 TRBD2 NA TRBV28 TGTGCCAGCAGTTTAGCCGGGACTAGCGTCTACGAGCAGTACTTC CASSLAGTSVYEQYF
TRBJ2-7 TRBD2 NA TRBV10-3 TGTGCCATCACCGGGGGGGACGAGCAGTACTTC CAITGGDEQYF
TRBJ2-1 NA NA TRBV7-3 TGTGCCAGCAGCCCAACTTCCTACAATGAGCAGTTCTTC CASSPTSYNEQFF
TRBJ2-1 TRBD1 NA TRBV5-1 TGCGCCAGCAGCTTTATCACAGGGGGGTTTAGCTCCTACAATGAGCAGTTCTTC CASSFITGGFSSYNEQFF